Listed below are T cell receptor beta chains from one sample, sequenced in a study of blood T cell repertoires in COVID-19. Assay used: immunoSEQ multiplex PCR; TCRdb lists only in-frame clones, some missing. The sample shows about 54,000 clones, about nine tenths of them seen only once. The sequenced sample consisted of peripheral blood. Receptor source: a woman in her 40s with active COVID-19. Both conserved end residues are part of each CDR3. D genes are given only for firm matches.

>TRBV24-1|TRBD2|TRBJ2-3
CATSVANPGGGDTQYF
>TRBV7-8|NA|TRBJ2-1
CASSLVWRYNEQFF
>TRBV7-2|NA|TRBJ1-2
CASSPVGILYFGYTF
>TRBV6-2/TRBV6-3|NA|TRBJ1-1
CASSHAVQGVTEAFF
>TRBV18|NA|TRBJ1-5
CASSPGQNQPQHF
>TRBV3-1/TRBV3-2|NA|TRBJ1-5
CASSHRIGDQPQHF
>TRBV6-5|TRBD2|TRBJ2-1
CASSFRGGVNNEQFF
>TRBV5-1|TRBD1|TRBJ1-4
CASSLQRQGPGEKLFF
>TRBV19|NA|TRBJ2-7
CASSFGESYEQYF
>TRBV19|TRBD1|TRBJ1-2
CASSRQGSYGYTF
>TRBV6-1|NA|TRBJ1-2
CASSEAVGYGYTF
>TRBV5-6|TRBD2|TRBJ2-7
CASSVGLSYEQYF
>TRBV28|NA|TRBJ1-4
CASRSTGTNEKLFF
>TRBV7-8|TRBD1|TRBJ1-1
CASSRSTGGVNTEAFF
>TRBV11-2|NA|TRBJ1-2
CASSLGARVGGYTF
>TRBV11-3|TRBD1|TRBJ2-7
CASSPGQYEQYF
>TRBV9|NA|TRBJ1-4
CASSVAGTPNEKLFF
>TRBV12-3/TRBV12-4|NA|TRBJ1-2
CASSTQEFGGYTF
>TRBV18|NA|TRBJ1-2
CASSRDRVSDGYTF
>TRBV5-1|TRBD2|TRBJ2-7
CASSLGEGWYEQYF
>TRBV14|TRBD1|TRBJ1-5
CASSQVVGGRNQPQHF
>TRBV7-7|TRBD2|TRBJ2-5
CASSPGGLAGETQYF
>TRBV6-4|NA|TRBJ1-2
CASSDGFNYGYTF
>TRBV19|TRBD1|TRBJ1-2
CASSLFLSPTGGEDYGYTF
>TRBV12-3/TRBV12-4|NA|TRBJ2-1
CASSKTLPGVFF
>TRBV3-1/TRBV3-2|NA|TRBJ1-3
CASKLYCRGTSGNTIYF
>TRBV5-1|NA|TRBJ2-3
CASSLEASGGTQYF
>TRBV5-1|TRBD2|TRBJ2-1
CASSPTLASYNEQFF
>TRBV7-9|NA|TRBJ1-2
CASSLDRSSGYTF
>TRBV30|TRBD2|TRBJ2-5
CAGGGRRESQYF
>TRBV19|NA|TRBJ2-3
CASSIGRGDTQYF
>TRBV5-5|TRBD1|TRBJ1-1
CASSFVLTGGSPAFF